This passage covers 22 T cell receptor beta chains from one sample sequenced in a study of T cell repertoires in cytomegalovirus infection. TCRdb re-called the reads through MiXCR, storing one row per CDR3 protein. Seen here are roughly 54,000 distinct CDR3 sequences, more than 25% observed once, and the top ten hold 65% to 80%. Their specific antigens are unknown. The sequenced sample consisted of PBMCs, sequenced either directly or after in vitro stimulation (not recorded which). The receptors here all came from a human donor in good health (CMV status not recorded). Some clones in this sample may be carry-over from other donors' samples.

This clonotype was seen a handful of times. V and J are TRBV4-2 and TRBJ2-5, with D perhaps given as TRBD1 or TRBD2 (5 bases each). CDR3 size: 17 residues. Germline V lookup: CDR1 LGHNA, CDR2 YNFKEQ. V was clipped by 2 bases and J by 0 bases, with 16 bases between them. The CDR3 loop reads CASSQRGPTRNQETQYF. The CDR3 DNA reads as TGTGCCAGCAGCCAAAGGGGACCGACCCGGAACCAAGAGACCCAGTACTTC.

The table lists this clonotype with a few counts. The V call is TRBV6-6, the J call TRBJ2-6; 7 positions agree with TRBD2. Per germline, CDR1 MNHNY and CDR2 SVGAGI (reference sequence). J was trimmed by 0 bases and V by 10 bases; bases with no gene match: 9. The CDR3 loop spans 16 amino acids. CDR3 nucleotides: TGTGCCACCAGGGTAGCGGGCCACTCTGGGGCCAACGTCCTGACTTTC. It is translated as CATRVAGHSGANVLTF.

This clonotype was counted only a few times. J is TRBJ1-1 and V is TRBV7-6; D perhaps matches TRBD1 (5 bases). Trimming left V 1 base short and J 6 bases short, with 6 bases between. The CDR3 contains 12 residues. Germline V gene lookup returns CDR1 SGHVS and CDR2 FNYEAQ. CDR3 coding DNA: TGTGCCAGCAGCTTAGGGGGGGCTGAAGCTTTCTTT. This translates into CASSLGGAEAFF.

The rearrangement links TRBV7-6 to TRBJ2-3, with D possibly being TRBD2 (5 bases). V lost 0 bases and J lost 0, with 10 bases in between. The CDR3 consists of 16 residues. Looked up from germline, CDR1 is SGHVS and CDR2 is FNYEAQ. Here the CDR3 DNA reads TGTGCCAGCAGCTTAGCGGGAAGGGAGAGCACAGATACGCAGTATTTT. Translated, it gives CASSLAGRESTDTQYF.

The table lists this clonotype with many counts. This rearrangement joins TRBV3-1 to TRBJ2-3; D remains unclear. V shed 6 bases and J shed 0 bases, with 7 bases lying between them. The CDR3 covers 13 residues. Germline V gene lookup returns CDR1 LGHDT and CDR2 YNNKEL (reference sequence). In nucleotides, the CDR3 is TGTGCCAGCAGGCTCTCTAGCACAGATACGCAGTATTTT. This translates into CASRLSSTDTQYF.

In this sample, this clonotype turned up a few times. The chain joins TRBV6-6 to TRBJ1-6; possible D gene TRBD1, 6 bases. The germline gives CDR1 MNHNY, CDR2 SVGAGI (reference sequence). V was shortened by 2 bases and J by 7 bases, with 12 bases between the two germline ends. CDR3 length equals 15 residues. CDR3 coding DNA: TGTGCCAGCAGTTACGCGGGACAAGGCAATTCACCCCTCCACTTT. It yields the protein CASSYAGQGNSPLHF.

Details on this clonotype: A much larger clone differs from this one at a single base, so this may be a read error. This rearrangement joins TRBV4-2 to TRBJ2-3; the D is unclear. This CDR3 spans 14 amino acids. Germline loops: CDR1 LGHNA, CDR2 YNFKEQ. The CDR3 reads CASGQAKNTDTQYF. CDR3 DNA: TGTGCCAGCGGCCAAGCTAAAAACACAGATACGCAGTATTTT.

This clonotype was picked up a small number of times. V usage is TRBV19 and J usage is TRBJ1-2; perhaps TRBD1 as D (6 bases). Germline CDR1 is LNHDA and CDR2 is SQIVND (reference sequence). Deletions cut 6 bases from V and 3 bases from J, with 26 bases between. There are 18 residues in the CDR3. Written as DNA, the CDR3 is TGTGCCAGTAGCCATCCGCGGGGACAAAGGATAGACGACTATGGCTACACCTTC. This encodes CASSHPRGQRIDDYGYTF.

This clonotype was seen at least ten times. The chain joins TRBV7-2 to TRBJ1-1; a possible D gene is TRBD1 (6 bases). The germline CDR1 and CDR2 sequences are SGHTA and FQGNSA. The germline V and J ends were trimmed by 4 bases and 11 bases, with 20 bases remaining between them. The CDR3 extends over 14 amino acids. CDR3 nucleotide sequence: TGTGCCAGCAGCTCGCCCGGGACACAAAGGGTGGCTTTCTTT. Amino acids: CASSSPGTQRVAFF.

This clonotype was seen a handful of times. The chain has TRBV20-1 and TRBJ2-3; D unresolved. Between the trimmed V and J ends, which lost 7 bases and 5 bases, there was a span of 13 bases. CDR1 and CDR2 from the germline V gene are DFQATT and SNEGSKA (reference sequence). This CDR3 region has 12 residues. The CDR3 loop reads CSGLSAEDTQYF. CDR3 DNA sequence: TGCAGTGGGCTTTCGGCGGAAGATACGCAGTATTTT.

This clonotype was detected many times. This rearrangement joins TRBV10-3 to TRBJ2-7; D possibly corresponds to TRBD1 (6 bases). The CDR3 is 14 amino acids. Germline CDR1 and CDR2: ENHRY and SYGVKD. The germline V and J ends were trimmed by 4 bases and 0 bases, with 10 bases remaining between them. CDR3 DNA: TGTGCCATCAGTGTACAGGGAAGCTCCTACGAGCAGTACTTC. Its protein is CAISVQGSSYEQYF.

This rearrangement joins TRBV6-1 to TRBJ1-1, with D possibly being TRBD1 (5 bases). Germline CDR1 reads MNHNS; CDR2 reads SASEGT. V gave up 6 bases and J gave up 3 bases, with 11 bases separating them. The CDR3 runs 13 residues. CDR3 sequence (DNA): TGTGCCAGCAGGGTTAAAGGGGACACTGAAGCTTTCTTT. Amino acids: CASRVKGDTEAFF.

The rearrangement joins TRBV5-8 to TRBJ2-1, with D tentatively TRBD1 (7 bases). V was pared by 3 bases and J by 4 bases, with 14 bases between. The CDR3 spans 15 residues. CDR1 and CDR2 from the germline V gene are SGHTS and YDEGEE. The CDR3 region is CASSSEGASYNEQFF. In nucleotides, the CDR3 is TGTGCCAGCAGCTCGGAGGGGGCCTCATACAATGAGCAGTTCTTC.

The CDR3 DNA reads TGTGCCAGCAGTTTAGCGCTATTGGGCGACGAGCAGTACTTC. Its protein product is CASSLALLGDEQYF. V gene TRBV12-3 or TRBV12-4 combines with J gene TRBJ2-7; D remains unclear. The CDR3 runs to 14 residues. Trimming took off 0 bases at V and 5 bases at J, with 11 bases between the two ends.

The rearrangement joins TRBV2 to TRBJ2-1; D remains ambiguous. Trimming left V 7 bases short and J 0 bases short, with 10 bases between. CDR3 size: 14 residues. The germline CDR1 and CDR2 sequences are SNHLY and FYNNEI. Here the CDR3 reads CASITASSYNEQFF. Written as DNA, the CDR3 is TGTGCCAGCATTACGGCGAGCTCCTACAATGAGCAGTTCTTC.

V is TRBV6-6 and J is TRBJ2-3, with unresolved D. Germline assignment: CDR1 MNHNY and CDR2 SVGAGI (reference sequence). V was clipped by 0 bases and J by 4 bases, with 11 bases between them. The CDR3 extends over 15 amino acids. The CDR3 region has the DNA TGTGCCAGCAGTTACTCCCCCCTCGGCGCAGATACGCAGTATTTT. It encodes CASSYSPLGADTQYF.

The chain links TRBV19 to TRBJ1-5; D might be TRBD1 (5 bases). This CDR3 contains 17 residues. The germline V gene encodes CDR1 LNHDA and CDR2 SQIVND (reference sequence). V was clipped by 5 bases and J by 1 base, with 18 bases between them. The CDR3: CASSSSGWGSSNQPQHF. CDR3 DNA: TGTGCCAGTAGTTCGTCAGGGTGGGGAAGCAGCAATCAGCCCCAGCATTTT.

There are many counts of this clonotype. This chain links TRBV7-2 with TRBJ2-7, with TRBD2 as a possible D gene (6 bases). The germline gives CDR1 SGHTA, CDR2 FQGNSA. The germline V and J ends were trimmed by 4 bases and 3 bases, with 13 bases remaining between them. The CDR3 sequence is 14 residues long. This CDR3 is CASSSPGLLYEQYF. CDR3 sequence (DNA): TGTGCCAGCAGCTCTCCGGGACTCCTCTACGAGCAGTACTTC.

CDR3 nucleotides: TGTGCCAGCAGCGTATTACTAGCTGTCTCCTACAATGAGCAGTTCTTC. Encoded protein: CASSVLLAVSYNEQFF. V is TRBV11-2 and J is TRBJ2-1, with D perhaps TRBD2 (6 bases). V was trimmed by 5 bases and J by 0 bases, leaving 14 bases between them. Germline loops: CDR1 SGHAT, CDR2 FQNNGV. The CDR3 extends over 16 amino acids.

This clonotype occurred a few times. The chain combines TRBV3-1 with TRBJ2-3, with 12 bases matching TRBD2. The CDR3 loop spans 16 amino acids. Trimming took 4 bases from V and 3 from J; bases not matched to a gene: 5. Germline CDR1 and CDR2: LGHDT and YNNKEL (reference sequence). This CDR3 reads CASSRQTSGSTDTQYF. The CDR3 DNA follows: TGTGCCAGCAGCCGTCAGACTAGCGGGAGTACAGATACGCAGTATTTT.

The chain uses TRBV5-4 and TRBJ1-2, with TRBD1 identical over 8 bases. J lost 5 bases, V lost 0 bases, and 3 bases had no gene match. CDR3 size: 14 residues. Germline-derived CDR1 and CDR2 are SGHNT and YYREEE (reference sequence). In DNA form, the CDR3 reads TGTGCCAGCAGCTTGGCAGACAGGGGATATGGCTACACCTTC. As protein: CASSLADRGYGYTF.

The CDR3 reads CASSPAGGGQGAYNEQFF. For the CDR3, the DNA is TGCGCCAGCAGCCCAGCAGGGGGGGGACAGGGGGCCTACAATGAGCAGTTCTTC. The chain is built from TRBV5-1 and TRBJ2-1; 11 bases are shared with TRBD1. Germline trimming cut 4 bases from V and 2 bases from J; bases unmatched to any gene: 11. Germline CDR1 reads SGHRS; CDR2 reads YFSETQ. CDR3 length equals 18 residues.